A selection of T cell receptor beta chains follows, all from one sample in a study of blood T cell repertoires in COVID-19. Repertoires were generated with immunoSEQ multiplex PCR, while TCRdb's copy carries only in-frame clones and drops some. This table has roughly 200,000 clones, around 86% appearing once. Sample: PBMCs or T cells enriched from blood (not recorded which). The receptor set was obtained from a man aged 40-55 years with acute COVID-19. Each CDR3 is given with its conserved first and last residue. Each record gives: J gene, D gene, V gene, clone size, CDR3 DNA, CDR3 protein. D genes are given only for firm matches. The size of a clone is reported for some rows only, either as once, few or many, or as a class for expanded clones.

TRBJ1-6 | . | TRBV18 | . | TGTGCCAGCTCACCGTGGGCTTCACCCCTCCACTTT | CASSPWASPLHF
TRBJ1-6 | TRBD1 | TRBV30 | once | TGTGCCTGGAGGGGACAGAGCGGCTCACCCCTCCACTTT | CAWRGQSGSPLHF
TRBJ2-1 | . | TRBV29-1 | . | TGCAGCGTTGGGCAGTCCTACAATGAGCAGTTCTTC | CSVGQSYNEQFF
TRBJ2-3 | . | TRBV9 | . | TGTGCCAGCAGCGTTGTCTCCTCTGCGGCAGATACGCAGTATTTT | CASSVVSSAADTQYF
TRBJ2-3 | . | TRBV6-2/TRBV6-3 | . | TGTGCCAGCAGTTACTCGGGGGAGGTAGATACGCAGTATTTT | CASSYSGEVDTQYF
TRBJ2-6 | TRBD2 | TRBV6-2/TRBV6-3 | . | TGTGCCAGCAGTTACGGGGGGAGGGCCACTGGGGCCAACGTCCTGACTTTC | CASSYGGRATGANVLTF
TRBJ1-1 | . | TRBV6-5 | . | TGTGCCAGCAACAAGGAAGGGGGGGGAGGCGCTGAAGCTTTCTTT | CASNKEGGGGAEAFF
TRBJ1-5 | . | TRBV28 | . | TGTGCCAGCGGAATAGGAGGGACCCAGCCCCAGCATTTT | CASGIGGTQPQHF
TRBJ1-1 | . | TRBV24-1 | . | TGTGCCACCAGTGATCCCGGACTGGGTGAAGCTTTCTTT | CATSDPGLGEAFF
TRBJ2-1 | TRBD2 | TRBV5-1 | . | TGCGCCAGCAGCTTGGCAGCGGGGCGCAATGAGCAGTTCTTC | CASSLAAGRNEQFF
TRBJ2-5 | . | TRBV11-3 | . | TGTGCCAGCAGCATCCCGGGTCACAGGTGGACCCAGTACTTC | CASSIPGHRWTQYF
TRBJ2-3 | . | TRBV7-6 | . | TGTGCCAGCTACCCCGAAGTGGGAGTGGCTAGCACAGATACGCAGTATTTT | CASYPEVGVASTDTQYF
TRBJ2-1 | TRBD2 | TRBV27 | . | TGTGCCAGCAGCCTTGGGGGGGGTAATGAGCAGTTCTTC | CASSLGGGNEQFF
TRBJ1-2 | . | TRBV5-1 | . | TGCGCCAGCAGCCTCCCCGGGACACAATTCTATAACTATGGCTACACCTTC | CASSLPGTQFYNYGYTF
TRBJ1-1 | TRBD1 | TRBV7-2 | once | TGTGCCAGCAGCTCCCAGGGGGCCGGGAACACTGAAGCTTTCTTT | CASSSQGAGNTEAFF
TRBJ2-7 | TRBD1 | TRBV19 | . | TGTGCCAGTAGTAGGGGACAGCAGTACGAGCAGTACTTC | CASSRGQQYEQYF
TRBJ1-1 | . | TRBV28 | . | TGTGCCAGCAGGCCCGACTCTGGGTCAAACACTGAAGCTTTCTTT | CASRPDSGSNTEAFF
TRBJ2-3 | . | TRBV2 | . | TGTGCCAGCGGGGGCAGTCCCACAGATACGCAGTATTTT | CASGGSPTDTQYF
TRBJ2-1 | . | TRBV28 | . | TGTGCCAGCAGTACCACCCGCGGGGTCAACAATGAGCAGTTCTTC | CASSTTRGVNNEQFF
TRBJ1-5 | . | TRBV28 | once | TGTGCCAGCAGTTTATCCCCGGGGAACAATCAGCCCCAGCATTTT | CASSLSPGNNQPQHF
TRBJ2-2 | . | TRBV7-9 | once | TGTGCCAGCAGCCCCCAGACTCCCACCGGGGAGCTGTTTTTT | CASSPQTPTGELFF
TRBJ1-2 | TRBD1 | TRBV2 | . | TGTGCCAGCAGAGAGACAGGGTATGGCTACACCTTC | CASRETGYGYTF
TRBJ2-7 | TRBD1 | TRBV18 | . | TGTGCCAGCTCACGACCCGGGACAGGGCACTACGAGCAGTACTTC | CASSRPGTGHYEQYF
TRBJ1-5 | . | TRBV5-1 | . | TGCGCCAGCAGCTTATTCGGGGGTAGCAATCAGCCCCAGCATTTT | CASSLFGGSNQPQHF
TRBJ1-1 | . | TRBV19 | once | TGTGCCAGTAGTGGTACACCAGCAGGTAACACTGAAGCTTTCTTT | CASSGTPAGNTEAFF
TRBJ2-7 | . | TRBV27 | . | TGTGCCAGCAGTTTATCTACAGGTAACCACGAGCAGTACTTC | CASSLSTGNHEQYF
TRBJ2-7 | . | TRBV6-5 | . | TGTGCCAGCAGATACGGGGGCTCAAGGGAGCAGTACTTC | CASRYGGSREQYF
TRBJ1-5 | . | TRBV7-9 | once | TGTGCCAGCAGCTTAGGAACAGCGGGTTGGAATCAGCCCCAGCATTTT | CASSLGTAGWNQPQHF
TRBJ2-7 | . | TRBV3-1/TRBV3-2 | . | TGTGCCAGGCTAAGAGGGGGCGAGCAGTACTTC | CARLRGGEQYF
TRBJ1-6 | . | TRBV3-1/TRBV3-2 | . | TGTGCCAGCAGCCAAAACCCCGCGGGGAATTCACCCCTCCACTTT | CASSQNPAGNSPLHF
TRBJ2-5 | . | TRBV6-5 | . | TGTGCCAGCCGGGGGCAAGAGACCCAGTACTTC | CASRGQETQYF
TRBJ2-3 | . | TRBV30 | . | TGTGCCTGGACTCTGCTCCTTTCAGCAGATACGCAGTATTTT | CAWTLLLSADTQYF
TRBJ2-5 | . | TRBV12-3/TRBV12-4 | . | TGTGCCAGCAGTTTTGGGGAGAAGGAGACCCAGTACTTC | CASSFGEKETQYF
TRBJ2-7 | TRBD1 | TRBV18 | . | TGTGCCAGCTCTCTACAGACAGGGACCTACGAGCAGTACTTC | CASSLQTGTYEQYF
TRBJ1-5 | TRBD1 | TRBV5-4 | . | TGTGCCAGCAGCGCACAGGGGGCCGATCAGCCCCAGCATTTT | CASSAQGADQPQHF
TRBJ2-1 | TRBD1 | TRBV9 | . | TGTGCCAGCTCCCCTCCGACAGGGTTTAATGAGCAGTTCTTC | CASSPPTGFNEQFF
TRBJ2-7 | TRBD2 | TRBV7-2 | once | TGTGCCAGCAGCTTATTGCGGGAGAACTACGAGCAGTACTTC | CASSLLRENYEQYF
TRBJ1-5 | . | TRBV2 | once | TGTGCCAGCAGTCCGGTACAGCCCAATCAGCCCCAGCATTTT | CASSPVQPNQPQHF
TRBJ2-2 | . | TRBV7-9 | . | TGTGCCAGCGGCGCGGGTCGGGTCTTAAGGGACACCGGGGAGCTGTTTTTT | CASGAGRVLRDTGELFF
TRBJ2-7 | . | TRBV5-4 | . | TGTGCCAGCAGCTTGGGCGCCGGCGGGGTTTACGAGCAGTACTTC | CASSLGAGGVYEQYF
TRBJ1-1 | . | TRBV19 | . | TGTGCCAGTAGTATGTCGGGTGGAGGAGCTTTCTTT | CASSMSGGGAFF
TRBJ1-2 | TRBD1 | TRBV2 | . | TGTGCCAGCAGGGACAGGGGAGTGGATGGCTACACCTTC | CASRDRGVDGYTF
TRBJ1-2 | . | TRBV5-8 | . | TGTGCCAGCAGCCGGGACACGGACTATGGCTACACCTTC | CASSRDTDYGYTF
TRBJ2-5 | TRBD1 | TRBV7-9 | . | TGTGCCAGCAGCTTAGCACAGGGGCTCCAAGAGACCCAGTACTTC | CASSLAQGLQETQYF
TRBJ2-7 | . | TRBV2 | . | TGTGCCAGCAGTGTCCTCTCGGTACGAGAGCAGTACTTC | CASSVLSVREQYF
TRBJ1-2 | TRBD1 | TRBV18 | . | TGTGCCAGCTCACCATCTATAACAGGGGAAGGAGGCTACACCTTC | CASSPSITGEGGYTF
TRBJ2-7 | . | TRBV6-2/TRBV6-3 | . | TGTGCCAGCAGTTACTCGGCCAGAAGTTACGAGCAGTACTTC | CASSYSARSYEQYF
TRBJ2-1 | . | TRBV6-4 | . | TGTGCCAGCAGTGACTCCCGGACTCCGGGGGTCGATGAGCAGTTCTTC | CASSDSRTPGVDEQFF
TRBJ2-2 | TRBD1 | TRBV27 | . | TGTGCCAGCAGTAGCCGGGACAGGGGCCTCACCGGGGAGCTGTTTTTT | CASSSRDRGLTGELFF